The 18 T cell receptor beta chains in this list originate from one sample, sequenced in a study of T cell therapy after organ transplantation. These receptors are not linked to any known antigen. Repertoires were generated with immunoSEQ multiplex PCR, while TCRdb's copy carries only in-frame clones and drops some. The table lists about 18,000 clones, less than 90% of them singletons. The time point was: 20-29 weeks after completion of therapy. This specimen was CD8+ T cells from blood, taken after autologous CMV-specific T cell therapy. The receptor source for this set is a human patient who had received a solid organ transplant and had CMV disease. The graft donor may have given rise to some T cells.

This chain uses TRBV11-2 with TRBJ2-1; D perhaps matches TRBD1 (6 bases). The V gene lost 8 bases and the J gene lost 5 bases, with 16 bases spanning the gap. The V gene's germline CDR1 is SGHAT and CDR2 FQNNGV. The CDR3 loop spans 14 amino acids. The CDR3 region has the DNA TGTGCCAGCCGCCTGCCAGGGGAGAACAATGAGCAGTTCTTC. Its translation is CASRLPGENNEQFF.

This chain uses TRBV10-1 with TRBJ2-2, with D uncertain. V was pared by 7 bases and J by 6 bases, with 12 bases between. The CDR3 extends over 13 amino acids. Germline-derived CDR1 and CDR2 are WNHNN and SYGVQD (reference sequence). The CDR3 region is CASNPAGSGELFF. In nucleotides, the CDR3 is TGCGCCAGCAACCCAGCCGGGTCCGGGGAGCTGTTTTTT.

The chain has TRBV6-1 and TRBJ1-1, with 11 bases aligning to TRBD1. The CDR3 sequence is 14 residues long. Germline-derived CDR1 and CDR2 are MNHNS and SASEGT. V lost 8 bases and J lost 4; bases outside the gene matches: 6. The CDR3 region is CASDLGTGGTEAFF. The DNA for the CDR3 is TGTGCCAGCGACCTAGGGACAGGGGGCACTGAAGCTTTCTTT.

This CDR3 reads CASIGSGTGELFF. DNA for the CDR3: TGTGCCAGCATTGGGTCGGGGACCGGGGAGCTGTTTTTT. The chain combines TRBV2 with TRBJ2-2; D may be TRBD2 (5 bases). V was pared by 7 bases and J by 5 bases, with 11 bases between. This CDR3 comprises 13 residues. Germline V gene sequence: CDR1 SNHLY, CDR2 FYNNEI.

The chain joins TRBV4-3 to TRBJ2-3; perhaps TRBD2 as D (5 bases). Germline V lookup: CDR1 LGHNA, CDR2 YSLEER. V lost 4 bases, J lost 3 bases, and 17 bases lay in between. This CDR3 is 16 amino acids long. The CDR3 coding sequence is TGCGCCAGCAGCCTCTGGTCGGCGGGTGGGACAGATACGCAGTATTTT. As protein: CASSLWSAGGTDTQYF.

In its sample, this clone was seen a few times. This chain links TRBV14 with TRBJ1-1; maybe TRBD1 (6 bases). From germline, CDR1 is SGHDN and CDR2 FVKESK. The CDR3 is 15 amino acids. Trimming cost V 0 bases and J 11 bases, with 19 bases left between them. CDR3: CASSQDWTGAAGAFF. The CDR3 coding sequence is TGTGCCAGCAGCCAAGATTGGACGGGGGCGGCTGGGGCTTTCTTT.

A single count supports this clone. The V call is TRBV6-5, the J call TRBJ2-2; D gene unclear. V dropped 2 bases and J dropped 6 bases, with 10 bases sitting between them. CDR3 length equals 14 residues. Germline V gene sequence: CDR1 MNHEY, CDR2 SVGAGI. CDR3 loop: CASSYRLGAGELFF. DNA for the CDR3: TGTGCCAGCAGTTACCGTTTGGGCGCCGGGGAGCTGTTTTTT.

CDR3: CAWSSRPNTEAFF. The CDR3 nucleotides read TGTGCCTGGAGTAGTAGGCCGAACACTGAAGCTTTCTTT. The chain is built from TRBV30 and TRBJ1-1; D not resolved. Trimming left V 2 bases short and J 1 base short, with 8 bases between. Germline assignment: CDR1 GTSNPN and CDR2 SVGIG (reference sequence). The CDR3 contains 13 residues.

This clone appeared once. The chain combines TRBV15 with TRBJ2-1; 9 positions agree with TRBD1. The germline CDR1 and CDR2 sequences are LNHNV and YYDKDF (reference sequence). The CDR3 has 20 amino acids. V gave up 3 bases and J gave up 5 bases; unmatched junction bases: 20. CDR3 residues: CATSSTSGTGFPRLNNEQFF. The CDR3 DNA is TGTGCCACCAGCAGCACATCCGGGACAGGGTTCCCCCGACTAAACAATGAGCAGTTCTTC.

V and J are TRBV4-3 and TRBJ1-6, with no clear D. Germline V gene lookup returns CDR1 LGHNA and CDR2 YSLEER. This CDR3 is built from 14 residues. V was clipped by 0 bases and J by 10 bases, with 10 bases between them. CDR3 sequence (DNA): TGCGCCAGCAGCCAAGACCCCATCGGCTCACCCCTCCACTTT. This gives the protein CASSQDPIGSPLHF.

The chain employs TRBV29-1 and TRBJ2-1; 8 bases line up with TRBD1. V lost 0 bases to trimming and J lost 11 bases; unmatched junction nucleotides: 12. CDR1 and CDR2 (germline): SQVTM, ANQGSEA. The CDR3 contains 15 residues. The CDR3 protein is CSVEDRPQGADQQFF. DNA for the CDR3: TGCAGCGTTGAAGATCGGCCGCAGGGGGCTGACCAGCAGTTCTTC.

With respect to this clone: The sample holds other DNA sequences that translate to the same CDR3. V and J are TRBV19 and TRBJ2-6; tentatively, D is TRBD1 (6 bases). Germline-derived CDR1 and CDR2 are LNHDA and SQIVND (reference sequence). This CDR3 contains 17 residues. Trimming shortened V by 5 bases and J by 0 bases, and 14 bases separated the two germline ends. CDR3 region: CASSPQGFSSGANVLTF. CDR3 in DNA: TGTGCCAGTAGTCCACAGGGTTTTAGCTCTGGGGCCAACGTCCTGACTTTC.

Of note for this clone: Its ends do not fully match the called genes, so a read error is possible. The CDR3 reads CASSPTVLNHPQHF. CDR3 bases: TGTGCCAGCAGCCCTACAGTGCTAAATCATCCCCAGCATTTT. The chain joins TRBV5-6 to TRBJ1-5; D call uncertain. The germline V gene has CDR1 SGHDT and CDR2 YYEEEE. The CDR3 consists of 14 residues.

In this sample, this clone turned up once. This is likely an artifact of a read error, given a far larger clone one base away. Other DNA sequences within the sample encode an identical CDR3. The rearrangement uses TRBV14 and TRBJ2-1; TRBD1 agrees at 9 bases. This CDR3 is built from 16 residues. The germline V gene encodes CDR1 SGHDN and CDR2 FVKESK. V dropped 0 bases and J dropped 5; count of bases not matched to a gene: 5. Written as DNA, the CDR3 is TGTGCCAGCAGCCAAGATCCGGGACAGGGCGACAATGAGCAGTTCTTC. Encoded protein: CASSQDPGQGDNEQFF.

By share of the sample, this clone is medium-sized (0.01 to 0.1%). CDR3 residues: CASSFSGQGNQPQHF. The CDR3 coding sequence is TGTGCCAGCAGTTTCTCGGGACAGGGCAATCAGCCCCAGCATTTT. V usage is TRBV27 and J usage is TRBJ1-5, with 8 bases fitting TRBD1. Trimming took 3 bases from V and 2 from J; bases not matched to a gene: 3. Looked up from germline, CDR1 is MNHEY and CDR2 is SMNVEV (reference sequence). The CDR3 is made up of 15 amino acids.

The chain couples TRBV5-4 to TRBJ1-1; TRBD1 agrees at 8 bases. This CDR3 spans 16 amino acids. Germline V gene sequence: CDR1 SGHNT, CDR2 YYREEE (reference sequence). V gave up 5 bases and J gave up 10 bases; unmatched junction bases: 19. In DNA, the CDR3 is TGTGCCAGCAGTTCCATCGACAGGGGAGTGGGCGCTGGAGCTTTCTTT. Translating gives CASSSIDRGVGAGAFF.

The chain couples TRBV6-5 to TRBJ2-3, with 7 bases aligning to TRBD2. Germline assignment: CDR1 MNHEY and CDR2 SVGAGI. Trimming took 4 bases from V and 5 from J; bases not matched to a gene: 0. CDR3 length equals 12 residues. CDR3 loop: CASSLAGDTQYF. The CDR3 region has the DNA TGTGCCAGCAGTTTAGCGGGAGATACGCAGTATTTT.

This clone showed up just a few times. This CDR3 is also generated by other DNA sequences in the sample. The chain uses TRBV30 and TRBJ1-1, with 7 bases that match TRBD1. V gave up 0 bases and J gave up 4 bases; unmatched junction bases: 2. The CDR3 has 13 amino acids. From germline, CDR1 is GTSNPN and CDR2 SVGIG (reference sequence). The CDR3 nucleotides are TGTGCCTGGAGTGTAGGGGGCGGCACTGAAGCTTTCTTT. It is translated as CAWSVGGGTEAFF.